These 29 T cell receptor beta chains came from one sample sequenced in a study of blood T cell repertoires in COVID-19. The method was immunoSEQ multiplex PCR; TCRdb's version includes in-frame clones alone and lacks a portion of them. The repertoire consists of around 180,000 clones, with around 87% occurring once and the leading ten covering just under 2.5%. Sequencing was performed on peripheral blood. These receptors were collected from a man between 40 and 49 years old with active or convalescent COVID-19.

V is TRBV5-5 and J is TRBJ1-2, with 7 bases matching TRBD1. J lost 8 bases, V lost 0 bases, and 4 bases had no gene match. The CDR3 consists of 13 residues. CDR1 is SGHKS and CDR2 is YYEKEE in the germline V gene (reference sequence). The CDR3 DNA sequence: TGTGCCAGCAGCTTGGTACCAGGGGGAGGCTACACCTTC. This sequence encodes CASSLVPGGGYTF.

This sequence joins TRBV4-2 and TRBJ1-2, with D unclear. The CDR3 sequence is 14 residues long. V lost 3 bases, J lost 4 bases, and 12 bases lay in between. The V gene's germline CDR1 is LGHNA and CDR2 YNFKEQ. The chain's CDR3 is CASSHLETSYGYTF. The CDR3, as DNA: TGTGCCAGCAGCCATTTAGAGACATCCTATGGCTACACCTTC.

The chain is built from TRBV27 and TRBJ2-7, with D perhaps matching TRBD2 (5 bases). The CDR3 length is 13 residues. Trimming cost V 5 bases and J 2 bases, with 10 bases left between them. Germline V gene sequence: CDR1 MNHEY, CDR2 SMNVEV (reference sequence). The CDR3: CASSTSGTYEQYF. CDR3 nucleotides: TGTGCCAGCAGTACCTCCGGGACCTACGAGCAGTACTTC.

This sequence joins TRBV27 and TRBJ2-3, with D possibly being TRBD2 (5 bases). The length of the CDR3 is 15 residues. The V gene lost 7 bases and the J gene lost 1 base, with 15 bases spanning the gap. Germline CDR1 and CDR2: MNHEY and SMNVEV (reference sequence). CDR3 protein: CASTSNPGGTDTQYF. As DNA, the CDR3 is TGTGCCAGCACCTCGAACCCCGGGGGCACAGATACGCAGTATTTT.

The CDR3 nucleotides are TGTGCCAGCAGTTCGGTAGCGGGAACCTACAATGAGCAGTTCTTC. Its translation is CASSSVAGTYNEQFF. This rearrangement joins TRBV6-2 or TRBV6-3 to TRBJ2-1; 8 nucleotides match TRBD2. The CDR3 runs 15 residues. After removal of 4 bases from V and 2 bases from J, the junction contained 4 bases not matched to a gene. Germline CDR1 MNHEY, CDR2 SVGEGT.

This clone was seen just once. The chain is built from TRBV28 and TRBJ2-7; TRBD2 might be the D (6 bases). This CDR3 spans 13 amino acids. V was shortened by 2 bases and J by 4 bases, with 9 bases between the two germline ends. Germline assignment: CDR1 MDHEN and CDR2 SYDVKM. The CDR3 DNA reads TGTGCCAGCAGTTTAAAGGCGGGGTACGAGCAGTACTTC. Its translation is CASSLKAGYEQYF.

The chain has TRBV7-2 and TRBJ2-4, with TRBD2 matching over 8 bases. V shed 7 bases, J shed 8 bases, and the junction held 10 bases outside the gene matches. Per germline, CDR1 SGHTA and CDR2 FQGNSA. CDR3 size: 14 residues. CDR3 amino acids: CASTHVREADIQYF. The CDR3 nucleotides are TGTGCCAGCACTCATGTGCGGGAGGCGGACATTCAGTACTTC.

This chain links TRBV6-2 or TRBV6-3 with TRBJ2-7, with TRBD1 matching 10 bases. The germline CDR1 and CDR2 sequences are MNHEY and SVGEGT. After removal of 6 bases from V and 5 bases from J, the junction contained 7 bases not matched to a gene. The CDR3 has 14 amino acids. CDR3 loop: CASSDWDRGNEQYF. The CDR3 DNA follows: TGTGCCAGCAGCGACTGGGACAGGGGTAACGAGCAGTACTTC.

V gene TRBV25-1 combines with J gene TRBJ2-2; TRBD1 matches at 7 bases. Germline CDR1 and CDR2: MGHDK and SYGVNS. The trim removed 4 bases at V and 4 bases at J, leaving 9 bases unmatched. CDR3 size: 16 residues. The CDR3 nucleotides read TGTGCCAGCAGTGTCACAGGGGCTACGGTCACCGGGGAGCTGTTTTTT. As protein: CASSVTGATVTGELFF.

The chain recombines TRBV13 with TRBJ2-2; D might be TRBD2 (5 bases). The CDR3 sequence is 18 residues long. V shed 6 bases and J shed 0 bases, with 20 bases lying between them. The V gene's germline CDR1 is PRHDT and CDR2 FYEKMQ (reference sequence). The chain's CDR3 is CASSYLAKRFPNTGELFF. Written as DNA, the CDR3 is TGTGCCAGCAGTTACCTAGCTAAGAGGTTTCCGAACACCGGGGAGCTGTTTTTT.

The rearrangement joins TRBV4-3 to TRBJ1-6; D may be TRBD1 (6 bases). The CDR3 is 15 residues long. The V end lost 0 bases, the J end lost 10 bases, and 13 bases lay between the germline ends. Germline CDR1 is LGHNA and CDR2 is YSLEER. The CDR3 reads CASSQEGAGRSPLHF. DNA for the CDR3: TGCGCCAGCAGCCAAGAGGGGGCCGGCCGATCACCCCTCCACTTT.

A remark on this clone: Other nucleotide sequences in the sample specify the same CDR3. This chain links TRBV6-6 with TRBJ1-1; D may be TRBD1 (5 bases). Trimming took off 2 bases at V and 3 bases at J, with 10 bases between the two ends. Germline V gives CDR1 MNHNY, CDR2 SVGAGI (reference sequence). This CDR3 is 14 amino acids long. The DNA for the CDR3 is TGTGCCAGCAGTTACAGGGGAGGGGACACTGAAGCTTTCTTT. As protein: CASSYRGGDTEAFF.

In its sample, this clone was seen once. The V gene is TRBV29-1, the J gene TRBJ1-2; tentative D call: TRBD1 (5 bases). The CDR3 is 13 amino acids. Trimming removed 4 bases at V and 4 bases at J, with 13 bases between. CDR1 and CDR2 from the germline V gene are SQVTM and ANQGSEA. The CDR3 region has the DNA TGCAGCGTTGGAGAAGGGGAAAGCTATGGCTACACCTTC. It translates to CSVGEGESYGYTF.

This clone was detected only once. The CDR3 DNA follows: TGCGCCAGCATTAACAGGGGAGATCAGCCCCAGCATTTT. It specifies CASINRGDQPQHF. This chain connects TRBV10-1 to TRBJ1-5; 7 nucleotides agree with TRBD1. Trimming cost V 7 bases and J 5 bases; bases outside gene matches: 5. The V gene's germline CDR1 is WNHNN and CDR2 SYGVQD (reference sequence). This CDR3 is built from 13 residues.

This chain uses TRBV30 with TRBJ1-6; 10 bases fit TRBD1. Trimming at V came to 5 bases and at J to 7 bases, leaving 2 bases not matched to a gene. CDR3 length: 13 amino acids. Germline V gives CDR1 GTSNPN, CDR2 SVGIG (reference sequence). The CDR3 region has the DNA TGTGCCTGGGTGGGACAGGGGAATTCACCCCTCCACTTT. As protein: CAWVGQGNSPLHF.

The chain recombines TRBV19 with TRBJ2-1; 10 bases agree with TRBD1. V lost 2 bases, J lost 2 bases, and 3 bases stayed unmatched. CDR3 length: 16 amino acids. Germline CDR1 and CDR2: LNHDA and SQIVND (reference sequence). The CDR3 DNA reads TGTGCCAGTAGTATAACCGGACAGGGGGCCTACAATGAGCAGTTCTTC. Its translation: CASSITGQGAYNEQFF.

The chain carries TRBV3-1 (or the pseudogene TRBV3-2) and TRBJ2-5; 9 nucleotides align to TRBD2. The germline CDR1 and CDR2 sequences are LGHDT and YNNKEL (reference sequence). The CDR3 runs to 16 residues. V gave up 1 base and J gave up 5 bases; unmatched junction bases: 8. In nucleotides, the CDR3 is TGTGCCAGCAGCCAAGTAGCAGGTAGCGGGGGTGAGACCCAGTACTTC. Translating gives CASSQVAGSGGETQYF.

This clone was observed a single time. CDR3 in DNA: TGTGCCAGCATTGTGTCCCTTAACTATGGCTACACCTTC. It yields the protein CASIVSLNYGYTF. The chain is built from TRBV2 and TRBJ1-2; D is ambiguous. V shed 7 bases and J shed 1 base, with 10 bases lying between them. The CDR3 contains 13 residues. Germline loops: CDR1 SNHLY, CDR2 FYNNEI.

The chain has TRBV30 and TRBJ1-5; tentatively, D is TRBD1 (5 bases). Trimming shortened V by 0 bases and J by 3 bases, and 12 bases separated the two germline ends. The length of the CDR3 is 15 residues. CDR1 is GTSNPN, CDR2 SVGIG, per germline (reference sequence). DNA for the CDR3: TGTGCCTGGAGTGTTGGGCAGGGAAACAATCAGCCCCAGCATTTT. As protein: CAWSVGQGNNQPQHF.

The chain is built from TRBV7-3 and TRBJ2-1, with 7 bases fitting TRBD2. CDR3 length equals 16 residues. Germline V gene lookup returns CDR1 SGHTA and CDR2 FQGTGA. V gave up 1 base and J gave up 6 bases; unmatched junction bases: 9. This CDR3 is CASSLRGRVTGNEQFF. The CDR3 DNA follows: TGTGCCAGCAGCTTAAGGGGGAGGGTGACGGGCAATGAGCAGTTCTTC.

The chain uses TRBV11-3 and TRBJ2-3, with a tentative D call TRBD1 (5 bases). From germline, CDR1 is SGHNT and CDR2 YENEEA. Trimming removed 2 bases at V and 6 bases at J, with 12 bases between. The CDR3 has 14 residues. Here the CDR3 DNA reads TGTGCCAGCAGCTTAACCCAGGGTCCGGATACGCAGTATTTT. Protein sequence: CASSLTQGPDTQYF.

This clone has only one observation. The CDR3 bases are TGTGCCAGCAGCGGAGGGGGGCGCGGGGGTTCTGGACAGCCCCAGCATTTT. Translating it yields CASSGGGRGGSGQPQHF. The chain links TRBV6-2 or TRBV6-3 to TRBJ1-5, with D possibly TRBD1 on 6 matching bases. The CDR3 is 17 residues long. Germline values: CDR1 MNHEY, CDR2 SVGEGT. Trimming took 6 bases from V and 7 from J, leaving 25 bases between them.

The chain combines TRBV7-6 with TRBJ1-1; D remains unclear. Trimming cost V 1 base and J 6 bases, with 9 bases left between them. Looked up from germline, CDR1 is SGHVS and CDR2 is FNYEAQ. The CDR3 consists of 13 residues. The CDR3 DNA sequence: TGTGCCAGCAGCTTAGGAGAGGGCGCTGAAGCTTTCTTT. As protein: CASSLGEGAEAFF.

The V call is TRBV24-1, the J call TRBJ2-7; 7 positions agree with TRBD1. The germline CDR1 and CDR2 sequences are KGHDR and SFDVKD. The CDR3 has 12 amino acids. The V segment lost 5 bases and the J segment 7 bases; nucleotides outside the gene matches: 4. The CDR3 DNA follows: TGTGCCACCAGTGTGACAGGGCGTGAGCAGTACTTC. Translated: CATSVTGREQYF.

V gene TRBV5-6 combines with J gene TRBJ1-2, with D perhaps TRBD1 (6 bases). Germline V gives CDR1 SGHDT, CDR2 YYEEEE. V dropped 4 bases and J dropped 4 bases, with 11 bases sitting between them. The CDR3 has 13 residues. Here the CDR3 DNA reads TGTGCCAGCAGCCCGACAGGAGTCTATGGCTACACCTTC. Protein sequence: CASSPTGVYGYTF.

The CDR3, as DNA: TGTGCCAGCAGCGGAATGGTCAGGATGAGTTCACCCCTCCACTTT. Its protein is CASSGMVRMSSPLHF. This chain uses TRBV7-3 with TRBJ1-6; D call uncertain. CDR3 length equals 15 residues. Per germline, CDR1 SGHTA and CDR2 FQGTGA. V was pared by 5 bases and J by 9 bases, with 17 bases between.

V and J are TRBV11-2 and TRBJ1-2; D uncertain. Germline-derived CDR1 and CDR2 are SGHAT and FQNNGV. V was trimmed by 2 bases and J by 1 base, leaving 8 bases between them. The length of the CDR3 is 14 residues. In nucleotides, the CDR3 is TGTGCCAGCAGCTTATCGGGTCTTAACTATGGCTACACCTTC. Translated, it gives CASSLSGLNYGYTF.

This chain links TRBV6-5 with TRBJ1-1, with 11 bases that match TRBD1. Trimming cost V 1 base and J 4 bases; bases outside gene matches: 2. Germline V CDR1 and CDR2: MNHEY, SVGAGI. The CDR3 sequence is 15 residues long. CDR3 bases: TGTGCCAGCAGTTACTTGGGACAGGGGGGCACTGAAGCTTTCTTT. This translates into CASSYLGQGGTEAFF.

V gene TRBV12-3 or TRBV12-4 combines with J gene TRBJ2-7; 7 bases agree with TRBD1. The CDR3 is made up of 12 amino acids. Trimming cost V 7 bases and J 5 bases; bases outside gene matches: 5. CDR3 loop: CASMKGGHEQYF. CDR3 bases: TGTGCCAGCATGAAAGGGGGCCACGAGCAGTACTTC.